The 24 T cell receptor beta chains given below trace back to one sample, sequenced in a study of beta chain features in type 1 diabetes. Of the isolated RNA, all was reverse transcribed, and so the sequenced material was expressed TCRB transcripts. Assay used: immunoSEQ multiplex PCR; TCRdb lists only in-frame clones, some missing. The sample has more than 300,000 clones, over 9.5% seen once. Input material: naive CD4+ T cells from blood. These receptor sequences come from a man aged 18 to 29 in good health.

The chain links TRBV28 to TRBJ1-2, with 7 bases identical to TRBD1. J lost 5 bases, V lost 5 bases, and 5 bases had no gene match. This CDR3 is built from 13 residues. Germline V gene data show CDR1 as MDHEN and CDR2 as SYDVKM. This CDR3 is CASSVGRGYGYTF. The CDR3 nucleotides are TGTGCCAGCAGTGTGGGCAGGGGGTATGGCTACACCTTC.

This clone has at least ten counts. J is TRBJ1-1 and V is TRBV18; 9 bases map to TRBD1. Per the germline V gene, CDR1 is KGHSH and CDR2 is LQKENI. J gave up 5 bases and V 3 bases, and 7 bases lay outside the gene matches. This CDR3 region has 15 residues. The CDR3 loop is CASSPSRDRETEAFF. CDR3 bases: TGTGCCAGCTCACCGTCCCGGGACAGGGAAACTGAAGCTTTCTTT.

V is TRBV5-8 and J is TRBJ1-6, with D possibly being TRBD1 (6 bases). This CDR3 comprises 15 residues. V shed 4 bases and J shed 7 bases, with 15 bases lying between them. The germline gives CDR1 SGHTS, CDR2 YDEGEE. The CDR3 DNA follows: TGTGCCAGCAGCCGCGGGGGGGCGCGCAATTCACCCCTCCACTTT. Its translation: CASSRGGARNSPLHF.

This clone turned up a few times. The rearrangement uses TRBV27 and TRBJ1-5; 8 bases map to TRBD1. J lost 7 bases, V lost 5 bases, and 13 bases had no gene match. CDR3 size: 16 residues. The germline V gene encodes CDR1 MNHEY and CDR2 SMNVEV (reference sequence). CDR3 DNA: TGTGCCAGCAGTGCGAGACAGGGGTCCCTTAGCCAGCCCCAGCATTTT. Encoded protein: CASSARQGSLSQPQHF.

V usage is TRBV19 and J usage is TRBJ1-1, with D uncertain. CDR3 length equals 14 residues. V shed 10 bases and J shed 1 base, with 16 bases lying between them. CDR1 and CDR2 (germline): LNHDA, SQIVND (reference sequence). DNA for the CDR3: TGTGCCACTCGCAGTGGAGGATCGAACACTGAAGCTTTCTTT. It yields the protein CATRSGGSNTEAFF.

The rearrangement joins TRBV5-1 to TRBJ2-3; maybe TRBD2 (5 bases). Trimming stripped 3 bases from V and 1 base from J, with 9 bases between. Per germline, CDR1 SGHRS and CDR2 YFSETQ. This CDR3 has 14 amino acids. The CDR3 loop is CASSSGLGTDTQYF. The CDR3 nucleotides read TGCGCCAGCAGCTCAGGACTGGGCACAGATACGCAGTATTTT.

This clone has a handful of counts. This rearrangement joins TRBV7-9 to TRBJ1-1; tentative D call: TRBD1 (6 bases). Germline CDR1 SEHNR, CDR2 FQNEAQ (reference sequence). V was pared by 5 bases and J by 4 bases, with 11 bases between. The CDR3 extends over 13 amino acids. CDR3 loop: CASSPGGATEAFF. In DNA form, the CDR3 reads TGTGCCAGCAGCCCCGGGGGGGCCACTGAAGCTTTCTTT.

This clone has just a few counts. This sequence joins TRBV7-3 and TRBJ1-1, with 8 bases matching TRBD1. Germline trimming cut 4 bases from V and 2 bases from J; bases unmatched to any gene: 3. This CDR3 has 14 residues. Germline V gene lookup returns CDR1 SGHTA and CDR2 FQGTGA. CDR3 amino acids: CASSSTGGNTEAFF. The CDR3 DNA is TGTGCCAGCAGCTCCACAGGGGGAAACACTGAAGCTTTCTTT.

This clone turned up a few times. V gene TRBV28 combines with J gene TRBJ2-3, with TRBD1 matching over 8 bases. The CDR3 consists of 14 residues. Looked up from germline, CDR1 is MDHEN and CDR2 is SYDVKM. With V trimmed by 3 bases and J by 4 bases, 3 bases remained unmatched. CDR3: CASSLTGVPDTQYF. CDR3 nucleotide sequence: TGTGCCAGCAGTTTGACAGGGGTTCCAGATACGCAGTATTTT.

J is TRBJ2-3 and V is TRBV7-9, with TRBD2 identical over 7 bases. V lost 0 bases, J lost 7 bases, and 10 bases stayed unmatched. There are 16 residues in the CDR3. Germline CDR1 reads SEHNR; CDR2 reads FQNEAQ (reference sequence). The CDR3, as DNA: TGTGCCAGCAGCTTAGCCCTAGCGGTAACGTTGAATACGCAGTATTTT. Translation gives CASSLALAVTLNTQYF.

V gene TRBV5-1 combines with J gene TRBJ2-5, with D perhaps matching TRBD1 (5 bases). V dropped 5 bases and J dropped 1 base, with 12 bases sitting between them. CDR1 is SGHRS, CDR2 YFSETQ, per germline. The CDR3 is made up of 14 amino acids. The CDR3 sequence: CASRRTDSQETQYF. Written as DNA, the CDR3 is TGCGCCAGCAGGAGGACCGACAGCCAAGAGACCCAGTACTTC.

This clone was found a few times. This chain links TRBV28 with TRBJ1-1; D gene ambiguous. The CDR3 runs 14 residues. The germline V gene encodes CDR1 MDHEN and CDR2 SYDVKM. V lost 4 bases and J 1 base, leaving 10 bases between the germline ends. CDR3 bases: TGTGCCAGCAGTTCGGATGGGAGGAACACTGAAGCTTTCTTT. Translation: CASSSDGRNTEAFF.

This sequence joins TRBV29-1 and TRBJ1-2; 7 bases are shared with TRBD1. Looked up from germline, CDR1 is SQVTM and CDR2 is ANQGSEA. The CDR3 is made up of 13 amino acids. The J segment lost 8 bases and the V segment lost 7 bases, leaving 13 bases of the junction unmatched. In DNA, the CDR3 is TGCAGCGCCACAGGGGCCCCATTTCGGGGCTACACCTTC. Translated, it gives CSATGAPFRGYTF.

The chain is built from TRBV5-1 and TRBJ1-1; TRBD1 matches at 9 bases. This CDR3 has 15 residues. Germline CDR1 is SGHRS and CDR2 is YFSETQ. With 2 bases clipped from V and 3 bases from J, the junction kept 5 bases outside the gene matches. This CDR3 is CASSLTGTGYTEAFF. Written as DNA, the CDR3 is TGCGCCAGCAGCTTAACCGGGACAGGGTACACTGAAGCTTTCTTT.

J is TRBJ2-1 and V is TRBV4-1; D may be TRBD2 (5 bases). Germline V gene lookup returns CDR1 MGHRA and CDR2 YSYEKL. The V end was cut by 4 bases, the J end by 5 bases, with 15 bases between. CDR3 size: 15 residues. The CDR3 here is CASSRRSSSNNEQFF. CDR3 sequence (DNA): TGCGCCAGCAGCCGTCGATCTAGCAGCAACAATGAGCAGTTCTTC.

DNA for the CDR3: TGTGCCAGCGGAAAAGCGGACTCTGGAAACACCATATATTTT. This gives the protein CASGKADSGNTIYF. V and J are TRBV6-6 and TRBJ1-3; no definite D call. Per germline, CDR1 MNHNY and CDR2 SVGAGI (reference sequence). V was trimmed by 8 bases and J by 0 bases, leaving 11 bases between them. The CDR3 is 14 amino acids.

This clone has ten or more counts. V is TRBV7-9 and J is TRBJ1-5; D is unclear. Germline assignment: CDR1 SEHNR and CDR2 FQNEAQ (reference sequence). Trimming took 4 bases from V and 5 from J, leaving 6 bases between them. The CDR3 length is 12 residues. DNA of the CDR3: TGTGCCAGCAGCTCCCAGTATCAGCCCCAGCATTTT. This gives the protein CASSSQYQPQHF.

The rearrangement links TRBV10-3 to TRBJ1-1, with 7 positions matching TRBD1. The J segment lost 3 bases and the V segment lost 7 bases, leaving 11 bases of the junction unmatched. This CDR3 has 15 residues. Germline loops: CDR1 ENHRY, CDR2 SYGVKD. The CDR3 sequence is CAIKERQGGDTEAFF. In nucleotides, the CDR3 is TGTGCCATCAAAGAGAGACAGGGTGGAGACACTGAAGCTTTCTTT.

The V and J genes are TRBV7-8 and TRBJ2-3; D ambiguous. The CDR3 covers 13 residues. Germline V lookup: CDR1 SGHVS, CDR2 FQNEAQ. The ends were cut back, 1 base at V and 7 bases at J, with 9 bases in the middle. CDR3 loop: CASSLGASYTQYF. In DNA form, the CDR3 reads TGTGCCAGCAGCTTAGGCGCCTCCTATACGCAGTATTTT. Together with reference TRBV7-8 and TRBJ2-3, the CDR3 gives the full variable domain: GAGVSQSPRYKVAKRGQDVALRCDPISGHVSLFWYQQALGQGPEFLTYFQNEAQLDKSGLPSDRFFAERPEGSVSTLKIQRTQQEDSAVYLCASSLGASYTQYFGPGTRLTVL.

The J gene is TRBJ2-2, the V gene TRBV11-2; 7 positions match TRBD1. V lost 6 bases to trimming and J lost 4 bases; unmatched junction nucleotides: 8. CDR1 SGHAT and CDR2 FQNNGV come from the germline V gene. This CDR3 has 15 amino acids. The CDR3 sequence: CASSYNTGVTGELFF. In DNA form, the CDR3 reads TGTGCCAGCAGTTACAATACAGGGGTCACCGGGGAGCTGTTTTTT.

V gene TRBV7-9 combines with J gene TRBJ1-2; TRBD1 might be the D (5 bases). V was pared by 1 base and J by 3 bases, with 12 bases between. Germline V lookup: CDR1 SEHNR, CDR2 FQNEAQ (reference sequence). The CDR3 loop spans 15 amino acids. This chain's CDR3 is CASSLEDTGDYGYTF. For the CDR3, the DNA is TGTGCCAGCAGCTTAGAGGATACAGGAGACTATGGCTACACCTTC. Full variable domain (outside the CDR3, taken from reference TRBV7-9 and TRBJ1-2): DTGVSQNPRHKITKRGQNVTFRCDPISEHNRLYWYRQTLGQGPEFLTYFQNEAQLEKSRLLSDRFSAERPKGSFSTLEIQRTEQGDSAMYLCASSLEDTGDYGYTFGSGTRLTVV.

This clone showed up just a few times. The rearrangement uses TRBV14 and TRBJ1-2; D perhaps matches TRBD1 (5 bases). There are 14 residues in the CDR3. With 1 base removed from V and 4 bases from J, the gap between germline ends came to 10 bases. Looked up from germline, CDR1 is SGHDN and CDR2 is FVKESK. The CDR3 is CASSQATRGYGYTF. CDR3 bases: TGTGCCAGCAGCCAAGCCACAAGGGGCTATGGCTACACCTTC.

This clone has only a few counts. The chain joins TRBV7-9 to TRBJ2-7; 9 nucleotides align to TRBD2. Germline V gene sequence: CDR1 SEHNR, CDR2 FQNEAQ (reference sequence). The CDR3 spans 15 residues. The V segment lost 4 bases and the J segment 2 bases; nucleotides outside the gene matches: 6. CDR3: CASSSGTSSTYEQYF. The CDR3 nucleotides are TGTGCCAGCAGCTCGGGGACTAGCAGTACCTACGAGCAGTACTTC.

This clone showed up many times. The gene calls are TRBV29-1 and TRBJ2-1; 12 bases line up with TRBD2. Germline-derived CDR1 and CDR2 are SQVTM and ANQGSEA. V shed 5 bases and J 7 bases; nucleotides not matched to a gene: 6. CDR3 length: 14 amino acids. The CDR3 here is CSVSTSGRGNEQFF. CDR3 DNA: TGCAGCGTTTCGACTAGCGGGAGAGGGAATGAGCAGTTCTTC.